The 8 T cell receptor beta chains presented below share a single source sample, sequenced in a study of blood T cell repertoires in COVID-19. Clones were read by immunoSEQ multiplex PCR, and TCRdb kept only the in-frame ones, dropping some. This table holds roughly 120,000 clones, 75% to 90% found once. Sequencing input: peripheral blood. All receptors derive from a man aged 70-80 years with acute or convalescent COVID-19.

This chain links TRBV7-8 with TRBJ2-7; the D is unclear. The V end was cut by 1 base, the J end by 2 bases, with 9 bases between. There are 14 residues in the CDR3. Germline V lookup: CDR1 SGHVS, CDR2 FQNEAQ. In DNA form, the CDR3 reads TGTGCCAGCAGCTTAGAAACAGTTACCTACGAGCAGTACTTC. This gives the protein CASSLETVTYEQYF. The complete variable domain, with remaining parts taken from reference TRBV7-8 and TRBJ2-7, reads GAGVSQSPRYKVAKRGQDVALRCDPISGHVSLFWYQQALGQGPEFLTYFQNEAQLDKSGLPSDRFFAERPEGSVSTLKIQRTQQEDSAVYLCASSLETVTYEQYFGPGTRLTVT.

V usage is TRBV15 and J usage is TRBJ2-1; D uncertain. The CDR3 runs 16 residues. Germline CDR1 LNHNV, CDR2 YYDKDF (reference sequence). V shed 4 bases and J shed 3 bases, with 16 bases lying between them. DNA of the CDR3: TGTGCCACCAGCACAAATACTATTAGTGGCTACAATGAGCAGTTCTTC. Amino acids: CATSTNTISGYNEQFF.

The chain joins TRBV30 to TRBJ1-6; unclear D gene. V was trimmed by 2 bases and J by 7 bases, leaving 9 bases between them. Germline lookup yields CDR1 GTSNPN and CDR2 SVGIG (reference sequence). This CDR3 comprises 13 residues. The CDR3 here is CAWSRVRNSPLHF. The CDR3 DNA sequence: TGTGCCTGGAGTCGGGTAAGGAATTCACCCCTCCACTTT.

As regards this clone: A junction boundary mismatches the germline segment, possibly from a read error. The rearrangement joins TRBV5-1 to TRBJ2-5; tentative D call: TRBD2 (7 bases). The CDR3 has 14 amino acids. The V gene's germline CDR1 is SGHRS and CDR2 YFSETQ. CDR3 sequence: CARSRGGDIGTQYF. DNA of the CDR3: TGCGCCCGCAGCCGAGGGGGGGACATCGGGACCCAGTACTTC.

V gene TRBV5-1 combines with J gene TRBJ2-5, with TRBD1 as a possible D gene (6 bases). The germline V gene encodes CDR1 SGHRS and CDR2 YFSETQ. The V and J ends lost 0 bases and 0 bases respectively, with 15 bases between them. This CDR3 spans 17 amino acids. The chain's CDR3 is CASSLGGLGSYQETQYF. The DNA of the CDR3 is TGCGCCAGCAGCTTGGGGGGGCTGGGCAGCTACCAAGAGACCCAGTACTTC.

The J gene is TRBJ2-1, the V gene TRBV5-1, with 7 nucleotides matching TRBD1. Germline values: CDR1 SGHRS, CDR2 YFSETQ. The junction had 7 bases not matched to a gene; V was cut back by 0 bases and J by 4 bases. The CDR3 is made up of 16 amino acids. CDR3 sequence reads: CASSLVTGVAYNEQFF. The CDR3 DNA follows: TGCGCCAGCAGCTTGGTAACAGGGGTCGCGTACAATGAGCAGTTCTTC.

The V call is TRBV10-3, the J call TRBJ1-1, with a possible D match to TRBD1 (6 bases). This CDR3 is 14 amino acids long. The ends were cut back, 5 bases at V and 1 base at J, with 11 bases in the middle. CDR1 is ENHRY and CDR2 is SYGVKD in the germline V gene. CDR3 in DNA: TGTGCCATCAGTACAGGGCTGGGGAACACTGAAGCTTTCTTT. It codes for CAISTGLGNTEAFF.

The chain links TRBV5-1 to TRBJ1-1, with 9 positions matching TRBD1. V lost 4 bases, J lost 6 bases, and 10 bases stayed unmatched. The length of the CDR3 is 15 residues. Germline V gene sequence: CDR1 SGHRS, CDR2 YFSETQ. DNA of the CDR3: TGCGCCAGCAGCCCAGGGACAGGGAGGTTTCCTGAAGCTTTCTTT. Protein: CASSPGTGRFPEAFF.